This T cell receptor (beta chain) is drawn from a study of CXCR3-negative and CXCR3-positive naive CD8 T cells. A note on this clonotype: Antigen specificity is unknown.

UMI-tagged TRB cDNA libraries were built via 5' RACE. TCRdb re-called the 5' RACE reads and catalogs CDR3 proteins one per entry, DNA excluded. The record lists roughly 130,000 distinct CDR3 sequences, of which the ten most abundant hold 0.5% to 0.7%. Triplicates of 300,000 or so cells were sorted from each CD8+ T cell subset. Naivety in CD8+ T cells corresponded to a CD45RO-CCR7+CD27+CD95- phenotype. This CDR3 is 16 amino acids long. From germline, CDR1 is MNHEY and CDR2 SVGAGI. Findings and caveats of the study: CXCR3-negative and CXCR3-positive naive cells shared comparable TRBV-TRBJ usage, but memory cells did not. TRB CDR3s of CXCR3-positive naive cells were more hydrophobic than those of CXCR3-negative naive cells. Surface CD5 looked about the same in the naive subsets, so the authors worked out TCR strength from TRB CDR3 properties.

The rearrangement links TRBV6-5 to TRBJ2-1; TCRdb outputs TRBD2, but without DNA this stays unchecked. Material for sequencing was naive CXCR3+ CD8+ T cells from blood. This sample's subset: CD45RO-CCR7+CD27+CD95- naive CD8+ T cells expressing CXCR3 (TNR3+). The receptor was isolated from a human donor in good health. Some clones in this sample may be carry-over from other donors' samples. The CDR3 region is CASSYSLAGEGNEQFF.